This T cell receptor (beta chain) originates from a study of post-analysis software for immune sequencing data. Background on the study: Courses of disease covered relapsing-remitting, secondary progressive and progressive-relapsing multiple sclerosis. Findings of the study overall: Multiple sclerosis was associated with a significant reduction in normalized Chao1 diversity relative to controls. The five TRBV segments detected at higher frequency in patients than in controls included TRBV5-6, TRBV5-1 and TRBV20-1.

J lost 4 bases, V lost 6 bases, and 8 bases had no gene match. CDR1 and CDR2 (germline): MRHNA, SNTAGT. CDR3 size: 15 residues. Included in the TCR beta cDNA libraries were unique molecular identifiers. One entry per CDR3 protein, called by TCRdb with MiXCR from the PCR reads. The sample records 180,000 or so distinct CDR3 sequences, over 25% being singletons. This clonotype came up many times. Its specificity is not known. The TCR sequence derives from a girl aged 2-17 years with multiple sclerosis. Specimen: blood. The chain is built from TRBV6-4 and TRBJ1-2; 10 bases fit TRBD1. CDR3 nucleotides: TGTGCCAGCAGGCCCGGGACAGGGGCTAGCTATGGCTACACCTTC. Protein sequence: CASRPGTGASYGYTF.